A selection of T cell receptor beta chains follows, all from one sample in a study of blood T cells in healthy people across ages. MiXCR, run by TCRdb on the 5' RACE reads, gives a single entry per CDR3 protein. This sample carries hundreds of thousands of distinct CDR3 sequences, about 24% of them seen once, and the ten largest clones take around 10%. This sample also appeared in a second study, on T cells of mothers and their children.

Sequenced: blood. The receptor set was obtained from a boy younger than 18 in good health. Both conserved end residues are part of each CDR3. D genes are given only for firm matches. Rows may omit the clone size; those that give it use once, few, many or a size class.

CDR3aa: CSAGSRGRNTEAFF; CDR3nt: TGCAGTGCTGGGTCCAGGGGAAGGAACACTGAAGCTTTCTTT; abundance: NA; v_gene: TRBV20-1; d_gene: NA; len: 14; j_gene: TRBJ1-1
CDR3aa: CASNLVSGDEQFF; CDR3nt: TGTGCCAGCAACTTAGTGTCGGGGGATGAGCAGTTCTTC; abundance: once; v_gene: TRBV7-2; d_gene: NA; len: 13; j_gene: TRBJ2-1
CDR3aa: CASSVGHQETQYF; CDR3nt: TGTGCCAGCAGCGTAGGGCACCAAGAGACCCAGTACTTC; abundance: many; v_gene: TRBV9; d_gene: NA; len: 13; j_gene: TRBJ2-5
CDR3aa: CASSLASTYEQYF; CDR3nt: TGTGCCAGCAGTTTAGCCTCCACCTACGAGCAGTACTTC; abundance: NA; v_gene: TRBV12-3/TRBV12-4; d_gene: NA; len: 13; j_gene: TRBJ2-7
CDR3aa: CAISEPDSKETQYF; CDR3nt: TGTGCCATCAGTGAGCCGGACTCCAAAGAGACCCAGTACTTC; abundance: many; v_gene: TRBV10-3; d_gene: NA; len: 14; j_gene: TRBJ2-5
CDR3aa: CASSLWATTGAPAFF; CDR3nt: TGTGCCAGCAGCTTATGGGCCACAACAGGGGCGCCAGCTTTCTTT; abundance: NA; v_gene: TRBV11-1; d_gene: TRBD1; len: 15; j_gene: TRBJ1-1
CDR3aa: CAISAHIF; CDR3nt: TGTGCCATCAGCGCCCACATTTTT; abundance: NA; v_gene: TRBV10-3; d_gene: NA; len: 8; j_gene: TRBJ1-4
CDR3aa: CASRAGQGGNSPLHF; CDR3nt: TGTGCCAGTAGAGCTGGACAGGGTGGAAATTCACCCCTCCACTTT; abundance: NA; v_gene: TRBV19; d_gene: TRBD1; len: 15; j_gene: TRBJ1-6
CDR3aa: CSASAGGETQYF; CDR3nt: TGCAGTGCTAGTGCGGGAGGAGAGACCCAGTACTTC; abundance: once; v_gene: TRBV20-1; d_gene: TRBD2; len: 12; j_gene: TRBJ2-5
CDR3aa: CASSEARGADEKLFF; CDR3nt: TGTGCCAGCAGTGAAGCGCGGGGGGCGGACGAAAAACTGTTTTTT; abundance: NA; v_gene: TRBV6-1; d_gene: NA; len: 15; j_gene: TRBJ1-4
CDR3aa: CSVRVFGVGEQYF; CDR3nt: TGCAGCGTGAGGGTTTTCGGGGTTGGCGAGCAGTACTTC; abundance: NA; v_gene: TRBV29-1; d_gene: NA; len: 13; j_gene: TRBJ2-7